The next 26 T cell receptor beta chains were all read from a single sample in a study of blood T cell repertoires in COVID-19. Clones were read by immunoSEQ multiplex PCR, and TCRdb kept only the in-frame ones, dropping some. Among about 280,000 clones, over 75% were seen once, and the ten largest hold 5% to 6.5%. The material sequenced was peripheral blood. Receptors originate from a man in his fifties or sixties with active or convalescent COVID-19.

This chain joins TRBV6-6 and TRBJ1-1; 9 nucleotides align to TRBD1. The CDR3 contains 15 residues. V was clipped by 4 bases and J by 2 bases; unmatched bases: 5. The V gene's germline CDR1 is MNHNY and CDR2 SVGAGI (reference sequence). CDR3 sequence (DNA): TGTGCCAGCAGTTTGGGACAGGGTGTAAACACTGAAGCTTTCTTT. As protein: CASSLGQGVNTEAFF.

With respect to this clone: The sample holds other DNA sequences that translate to the same CDR3. V is TRBV9 and J is TRBJ2-7, with a tentative D call TRBD2 (5 bases). The CDR3 has 15 amino acids. The germline V gene has CDR1 SGDLS and CDR2 YYNGEE. V was trimmed by 0 bases and J by 0 bases, leaving 10 bases between them. This CDR3 is CASSVGAGFSYEQYF. CDR3 coding DNA: TGTGCCAGCAGCGTAGGGGCGGGTTTCTCCTACGAGCAGTACTTC.

V usage is TRBV19 and J usage is TRBJ1-5, with 10 bases identical to TRBD1. The trim removed 6 bases at V and 7 bases at J, leaving 12 bases unmatched. Germline CDR1 reads LNHDA; CDR2 reads SQIVND (reference sequence). The CDR3 contains 16 residues. The CDR3 DNA is TGTGCCAGTAGAACCACGACAGGGGGCGAGGGGCAGCCCCAGCATTTT. Residues: CASRTTTGGEGQPQHF.

V is TRBV7-9 and J is TRBJ2-5; 9 nucleotides line up with TRBD1. Germline V gives CDR1 SEHNR, CDR2 FQNEAQ (reference sequence). The V segment lost 3 bases and the J segment 4 bases; nucleotides outside the gene matches: 3. This CDR3 has 14 residues. CDR3 protein: CASSFGGQGETQYF. The CDR3, as DNA: TGTGCCAGCAGCTTTGGGGGACAGGGAGAGACCCAGTACTTC.

The table lists this clone with a count of one. This chain uses TRBV30 with TRBJ1-1; 9 bases agree with TRBD1. CDR1 and CDR2 from the germline V gene are GTSNPN and SVGIG (reference sequence). The V gene end was trimmed by 3 bases and the J gene end by 4 bases; junction bases not matched to a gene: 3. The CDR3 covers 13 residues. DNA of the CDR3: TGTGCCTGGAGACCGACAGGGGGCACTGAAGCTTTCTTT. The encoded protein is CAWRPTGGTEAFF.

This chain uses TRBV18 with TRBJ1-1; TRBD1 aligns across 7 bases. V shed 5 bases, J shed 5 bases, and the junction held 5 bases outside the gene matches. The germline V gene encodes CDR1 KGHSH and CDR2 LQKENI. The CDR3 has 13 amino acids. The CDR3 here is CASSGDRGTEAFF. The CDR3 DNA sequence: TGTGCCAGCTCAGGGGACAGAGGGACTGAAGCTTTCTTT.

About this clone itself: An end of the junction does not agree with germline; a read error may underlie this. This chain links TRBV7-3 with TRBJ2-1, with a possible D match to TRBD1 (6 bases). Germline V CDR1 and CDR2: SGHTA, FQGTGA. CDR3 length: 12 residues. Written as DNA, the CDR3 is TGTGCCAGCAGCTTAACTGGGGGCCCTAGGGTCTTC. Translation gives CASSLTGGPRVF.

The rearrangement uses TRBV2 and TRBJ1-2, with D hard to call. CDR3 length: 12 amino acids. Germline CDR1 is SNHLY and CDR2 is FYNNEI. V lost 7 bases to trimming and J lost 6 bases, with 12 bases between them. Here the CDR3 DNA reads TGTGCCAGCACCTCATTGGCAGATGGCTACACCTTC. This encodes CASTSLADGYTF.

The genes are TRBV5-4 and TRBJ2-2, with 8 nucleotides matching TRBD1. The germline V gene encodes CDR1 SGHNT and CDR2 YYREEE (reference sequence). CDR3 length equals 16 residues. V shed 0 bases, J shed 3 bases, and the junction held 4 bases outside the gene matches. DNA of the CDR3: TGTGCCAGCAGCTTGGGAGACAGGGGTCACACCGGGGAGCTGTTTTTT. As protein: CASSLGDRGHTGELFF. The full variable domain, with the rest looked up from reference TRBV5-4 and TRBJ2-2, is ETGVTQSPTHLIKTRGQQVTLRCSSQSGHNTVSWYQQALGQGPQFIFQYYREEENGRGNFPPRFSGLQFPNYSSELNVNALELDDSALYLCASSLGDRGHTGELFFGEGSRLTVL.

This chain joins TRBV7-8 and TRBJ2-1, with D tentatively TRBD2 (7 bases). There are 15 residues in the CDR3. V lost 5 bases and J lost 7, with 18 bases in between. Looked up from germline, CDR1 is SGHVS and CDR2 is FQNEAQ. The CDR3 loop is CASSPLAEGGNEQFF. DNA for the CDR3: TGTGCCAGCAGCCCTCTAGCGGAGGGGGGGAATGAGCAGTTCTTC.

This clone was observed a few times. The V and J genes are TRBV9 and TRBJ1-1; possibly TRBD1 for D (5 bases). The CDR3 length is 15 residues. The ends were cut back, 3 bases at V and 4 bases at J, with 16 bases in the middle. CDR1 is SGDLS, CDR2 YYNGEE, per germline. CDR3 coding DNA: TGTGCCAGCAGCGGTTACAGGCCTTTGGGCACTGAAGCTTTCTTT. It translates to CASSGYRPLGTEAFF.

The gene calls are TRBV7-6 and TRBJ2-1; tentative D call: TRBD2 (5 bases). This CDR3 has 15 amino acids. V lost 5 bases to trimming and J lost 4 bases, with 15 bases between them. Germline V lookup: CDR1 SGHVS, CDR2 FNYEAQ. The CDR3 reads CASSPRTGQYNEQFF. The CDR3 region has the DNA TGTGCCAGCAGCCCTCGGACTGGGCAATACAATGAGCAGTTCTTC.

The gene calls are TRBV21-1 and TRBJ1-5; the D call of TRBD1 is as the table states it, not checked on the DNA. TRBV21-1 is recorded as a pseudogene. The CDR3 sequence is 18 residues long. The CDR3, as DNA: TGTGCCAGCAGCAAACCTGGGGACAGGGGGCGCTTCGGTCAGCCCCAGCATTTT. Its protein is CASSKPGDRGRFGQPQHF.

The chain joins TRBV6-5 to TRBJ2-2; 11 positions agree with TRBD2. V lost 4 bases, J lost 4 bases, and 5 bases stayed unmatched. Germline CDR1 is MNHEY and CDR2 is SVGAGI. The CDR3 spans 16 residues. The CDR3: CASSSGLAGITGELFF. In nucleotides, the CDR3 is TGTGCCAGCAGTTCCGGACTAGCGGGCATCACCGGGGAGCTGTTTTTT.

This chain uses TRBV3-1 (or the pseudogene TRBV3-2) with TRBJ2-1; D not resolved. The CDR3 runs to 16 residues. Trimming cost V 1 base and J 6 bases, with 16 bases left between them. The germline V gene has CDR1 LGHDT and CDR2 YNNKEL (reference sequence). In DNA, the CDR3 is TGTGCCAGCAGCCAAGTGGCAGGCCGTTTGGGCAATGAGCAGTTCTTC. As protein: CASSQVAGRLGNEQFF.

This chain links TRBV3-1 (or the pseudogene TRBV3-2) with TRBJ1-1, with a tentative D call TRBD1 (5 bases). The CDR3 consists of 13 residues. Germline loops: CDR1 LGHDT, CDR2 YNNKEL (reference sequence). V lost 2 bases and J lost 5, with 9 bases in between. Here the CDR3 reads CASSQLTGTEAFF. CDR3 DNA sequence: TGTGCCAGCAGCCAATTAACAGGAACTGAAGCTTTCTTT.

This sequence joins TRBV7-8 and TRBJ2-1, with a tentative D call TRBD1 (5 bases). The CDR3 covers 13 residues. Trimming took 1 base from V and 12 from J, leaving 13 bases between them. Germline CDR1 is SGHVS and CDR2 is FQNEAQ. CDR3 nucleotides: TGTGCCAGCAGCTTAGGTCGGACACCCCGGCAGTTCTTC. It translates to CASSLGRTPRQFF.

The rearrangement links TRBV5-4 to TRBJ2-7, with a weak D call TRBD1 (6 bases). The CDR3 is 15 residues long. Per the germline V gene, CDR1 is SGHNT and CDR2 is YYREEE (reference sequence). Between the trimmed V and J ends, which lost 0 bases and 3 bases, there was a span of 13 bases. CDR3 loop: CASSLDTGSHYEQYF. In nucleotides, the CDR3 is TGTGCCAGCAGCTTGGACACAGGGTCCCACTACGAGCAGTACTTC.

Comment on this clone: The sample holds other DNA sequences that translate to the same CDR3. The rearrangement joins TRBV19 to TRBJ2-5, with D perhaps TRBD2 (6 bases). Germline CDR1 reads LNHDA; CDR2 reads SQIVND (reference sequence). This CDR3 has 14 amino acids. V was pared by 2 bases and J by 4 bases, with 11 bases between. CDR3 in amino acids: CASSIFLGGETQYF. The CDR3 coding sequence is TGTGCCAGTAGTATATTTCTGGGGGGAGAGACCCAGTACTTC.

This chain joins TRBV9 and TRBJ2-5, with TRBD2 matching 10 bases. This CDR3 has 15 amino acids. V shed 5 bases and J 5 bases; nucleotides not matched to a gene: 9. The germline gives CDR1 SGDLS, CDR2 YYNGEE. The CDR3 DNA sequence: TGTGCCAGCAGTTCTAGCGGGAGTCTAAGGGAGACCCAGTACTTC. The encoded protein is CASSSSGSLRETQYF.

The chain joins TRBV18 to TRBJ2-5; TRBD2 is a possible D gene (5 bases). Germline CDR1 reads KGHSH; CDR2 reads LQKENI. The CDR3 covers 13 residues. Trimming shortened V by 6 bases and J by 4 bases, and 12 bases separated the two germline ends. The DNA for the CDR3 is TGTGCCAGCTCGCCTTCACTAGGAGAGACCCAGTACTTC. This codes for CASSPSLGETQYF. Combining the CDR3 with reference TRBV18 and TRBJ2-5 gives the whole variable domain NAGVMQNPRHLVRRRGQEARLRCSPMKGHSHVYWYRQLPEEGLKFMVYLQKENIIDESGMPKERFSAEFPKEGPSILRIQQVVRGDSAAYFCASSPSLGETQYFGPGTRLLVL.

For the CDR3, the DNA is TGTGCCTGGAGTGCCTCCGGAGAGACCCAGTACTTC. It encodes CAWSASGETQYF. The chain links TRBV30 to TRBJ2-5, with D uncertain. Germline CDR1 GTSNPN, CDR2 SVGIG (reference sequence). There are 12 residues in the CDR3. Trimming left V 1 base short and J 4 bases short, with 7 bases between. Filled out from reference TRBV30 and TRBJ2-5, the complete variable domain reads SQTIHQWPATLVQPVGSPLSLECTVEGTSNPNLYWYRQAAGRGLQLLFYSVGIGQISSEVPQNLSASRPQDRQFILSSKKLLLSDSGFYLCAWSASGETQYFGPGTRLLVL.

V usage is TRBV28 and J usage is TRBJ1-2, with D possibly matching TRBD1 (5 bases). Trimming took 5 bases from V and 4 from J, leaving 11 bases between them. Looked up from germline, CDR1 is MDHEN and CDR2 is SYDVKM. The CDR3 totals 13 residues. In nucleotides, the CDR3 is TGTGCCAGCAGTGTACAGGTTCCCTATGGCTACACCTTC. It yields the protein CASSVQVPYGYTF.

J is TRBJ2-5 and V is TRBV9; perhaps TRBD2 as D (5 bases). CDR1 and CDR2 from the germline V gene are SGDLS and YYNGEE. The CDR3 is made up of 16 amino acids. The ends were cut back, 0 bases at V and 0 bases at J, with 12 bases in the middle. CDR3 region: CASSVGSGLYQETQYF. As DNA, the CDR3 is TGTGCCAGCAGCGTAGGGAGCGGCCTTTACCAAGAGACCCAGTACTTC.

This chain connects TRBV30 to TRBJ2-7; the D is unclear. This CDR3 is built from 11 residues. Trimming stripped 0 bases from V and 5 bases from J, with 5 bases between. Germline V lookup: CDR1 GTSNPN, CDR2 SVGIG (reference sequence). CDR3 coding DNA: TGTGCCTGGAGTGTACTACACGAGCAGTACTTC. As protein: CAWSVLHEQYF.

The chain combines TRBV7-9 with TRBJ1-1; 9 nucleotides line up with TRBD1. Germline lookup yields CDR1 SEHNR and CDR2 FQNEAQ (reference sequence). The ends lost 5 bases at V and 0 bases at J; junction bases unmatched: 7. The CDR3 has 16 amino acids. The CDR3 loop is CASSPPGQGLNTEAFF. The CDR3 region has the DNA TGTGCCAGCAGCCCACCGGGACAGGGATTGAACACTGAAGCTTTCTTT.